This T cell receptor (beta chain) was sequenced in a study of CD8+ T cells in alopecia areata. It was cDNA, reverse transcribed from extracted RNA, that served as the sequencing template. Only in-frame clones appear in the TCRdb table, and some are missing; sequencing was by immunoSEQ multiplex PCR. This repertoire shows over 150,000 clones, about 56% found once; its top ten account for nearly 5%. This TCR was recovered from a human donor in good health. The sequenced sample was CD8+ T cells sorted from blood.

The CDR3 bases are TGTGCCAGCAGCCAGCCGGCCGACTATGGCTACACCTTC. Its translation: CASSQPADYGYTF. The genes are TRBV11-2 and TRBJ1-2; the D is unclear. CDR3 size: 13 residues. V was pared by 5 bases and J by 3 bases, with 10 bases between. Germline CDR1 reads SGHAT; CDR2 reads FQNNGV.